This T cell receptor (beta chain) comes out of a study of TIL therapy for anti-PD-1-resistant metastatic lung cancer. Study information: Tumors carried a median 1.5 non-synonymous mutations per megabase.

There are a few counts of this clone. Time point described: pre-treatment sample, taken before nivolumab and TIL therapy. The tumor samples were excised metastases, mostly pleural nodules or supraclavicular lymph nodes. The immunoSEQ assay was v3. Libraries were sequenced to some 2 million read pairs (survey) or 5-6 million (deep). Sequenced by immunoSEQ multiplex PCR; TCRdb stores in-frame clones only, minus some. The sample has around 45,000 clones, 60% to 85% seen once. V lost 4 bases, J lost 4 bases, and 8 bases stayed unmatched. The CDR3 spans 18 residues. CDR1 and CDR2 (germline): SGDLS, YYNGEE. The chain couples TRBV9 to TRBJ2-1, with 16 bases that match TRBD2. The TCR comes from a person aged 25 to 79 with non-small cell lung cancer. This material consisted of tumor tissue, taken at baseline. The CDR3 region is CASSRGTSGGAGYNEQFF. The DNA of the CDR3 is TGTGCCAGCAGCCGCGGGACTAGCGGGGGGGCTGGGTACAATGAGCAGTTCTTC.